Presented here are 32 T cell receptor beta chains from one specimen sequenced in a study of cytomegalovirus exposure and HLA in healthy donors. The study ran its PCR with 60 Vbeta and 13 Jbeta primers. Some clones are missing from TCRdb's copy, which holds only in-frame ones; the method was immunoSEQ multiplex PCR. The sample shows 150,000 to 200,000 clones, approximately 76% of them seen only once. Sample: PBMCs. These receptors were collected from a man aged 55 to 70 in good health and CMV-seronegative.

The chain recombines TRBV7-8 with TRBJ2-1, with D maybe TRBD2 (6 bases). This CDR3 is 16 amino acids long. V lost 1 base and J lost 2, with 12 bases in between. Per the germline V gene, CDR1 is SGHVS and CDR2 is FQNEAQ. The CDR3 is CASSLVGGTTYNEQFF. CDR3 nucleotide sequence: TGTGCCAGCAGCTTAGTGGGGGGTACAACCTACAATGAGCAGTTCTTC.

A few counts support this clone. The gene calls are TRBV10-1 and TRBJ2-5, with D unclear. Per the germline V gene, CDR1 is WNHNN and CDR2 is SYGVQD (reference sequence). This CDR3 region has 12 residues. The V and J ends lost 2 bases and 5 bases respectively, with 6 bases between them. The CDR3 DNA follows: TGCGCCAGCAGTGAGGTCGGTGAGACCCAGTACTTC. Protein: CASSEVGETQYF.

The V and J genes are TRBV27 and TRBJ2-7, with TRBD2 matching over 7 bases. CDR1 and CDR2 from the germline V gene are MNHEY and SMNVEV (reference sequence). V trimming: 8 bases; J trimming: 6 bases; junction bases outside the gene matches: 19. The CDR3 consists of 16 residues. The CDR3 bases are TGTGCCAGCGGATCACTGTCGGGGGGAGCCAAGCGCGAGCAGTACTTC. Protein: CASGSLSGGAKREQYF.

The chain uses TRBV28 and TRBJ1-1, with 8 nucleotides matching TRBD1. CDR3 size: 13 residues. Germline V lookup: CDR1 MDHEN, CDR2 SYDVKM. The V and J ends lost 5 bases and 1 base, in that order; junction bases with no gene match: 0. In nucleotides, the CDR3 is TGTGCCAGCAGTACAGGGGGGAACACTGAAGCTTTCTTT. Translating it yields CASSTGGNTEAFF.

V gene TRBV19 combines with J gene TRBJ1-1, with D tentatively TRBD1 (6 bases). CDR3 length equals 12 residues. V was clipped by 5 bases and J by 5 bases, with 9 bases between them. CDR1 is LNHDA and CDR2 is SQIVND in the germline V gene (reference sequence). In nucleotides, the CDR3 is TGTGCCAGTAGTCTCCAGGGGACTGAAGCTTTCTTT. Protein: CASSLQGTEAFF.

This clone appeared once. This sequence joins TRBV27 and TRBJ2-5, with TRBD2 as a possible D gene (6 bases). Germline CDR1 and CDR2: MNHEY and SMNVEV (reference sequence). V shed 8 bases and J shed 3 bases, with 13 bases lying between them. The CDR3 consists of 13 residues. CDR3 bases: TGTGCCAGCGCTCCGGGACTGGAAGAGACCCAGTACTTC. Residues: CASAPGLEETQYF.

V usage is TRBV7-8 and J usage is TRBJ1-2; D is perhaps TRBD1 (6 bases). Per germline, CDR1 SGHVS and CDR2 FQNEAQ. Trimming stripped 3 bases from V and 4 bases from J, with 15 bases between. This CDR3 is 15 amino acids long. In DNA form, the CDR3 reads TGTGCCAGCAGCTTTTACAGGGACGATGCCTATGGCTACACCTTC. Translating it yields CASSFYRDDAYGYTF.

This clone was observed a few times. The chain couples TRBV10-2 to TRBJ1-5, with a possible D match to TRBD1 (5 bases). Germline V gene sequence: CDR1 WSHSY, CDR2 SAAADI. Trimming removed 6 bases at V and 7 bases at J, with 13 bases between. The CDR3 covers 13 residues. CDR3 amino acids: CASSAGSRQPQHF. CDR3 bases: TGCGCCAGCAGCGCAGGGTCGCGCCAGCCCCAGCATTTT.

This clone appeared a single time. CDR3: CASSSQGVEEKLFF. CDR3 in DNA: TGTGCCAGCAGCTCACAGGGGGTCGAAGAAAAACTGTTTTTT. The genes are TRBV13 and TRBJ1-4; the match to TRBD1 covers 8 bases. This CDR3 has 14 amino acids. The germline CDR1 and CDR2 sequences are PRHDT and FYEKMQ (reference sequence). V trimming: 4 bases; J trimming: 8 bases; junction bases outside the gene matches: 6.

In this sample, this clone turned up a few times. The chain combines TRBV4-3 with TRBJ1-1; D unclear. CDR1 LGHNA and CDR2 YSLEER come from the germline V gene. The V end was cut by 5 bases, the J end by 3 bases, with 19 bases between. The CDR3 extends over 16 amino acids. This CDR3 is CASSCQGWGEDTEAFF. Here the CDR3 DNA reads TGCGCCAGCAGCTGTCAAGGGTGGGGAGAAGACACTGAAGCTTTCTTT.

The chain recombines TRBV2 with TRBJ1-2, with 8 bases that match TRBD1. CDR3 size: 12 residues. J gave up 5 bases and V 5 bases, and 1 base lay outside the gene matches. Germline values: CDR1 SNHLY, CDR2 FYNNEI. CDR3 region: CASSRTGYGYTF. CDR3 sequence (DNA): TGTGCCAGCAGTAGGACAGGGTATGGCTACACCTTC.

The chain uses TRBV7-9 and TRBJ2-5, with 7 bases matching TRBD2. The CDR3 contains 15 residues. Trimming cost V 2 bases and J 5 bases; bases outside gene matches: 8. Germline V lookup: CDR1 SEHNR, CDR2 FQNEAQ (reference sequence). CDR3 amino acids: CASSLRLSGEETQYF. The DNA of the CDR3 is TGTGCCAGCAGCTTACGGCTCAGCGGGGAGGAGACCCAGTACTTC.

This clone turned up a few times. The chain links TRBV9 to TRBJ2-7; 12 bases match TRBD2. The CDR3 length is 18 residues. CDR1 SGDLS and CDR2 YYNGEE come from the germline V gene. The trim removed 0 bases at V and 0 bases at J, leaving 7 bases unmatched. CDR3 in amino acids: CASSVGELAGGLSYEQYF. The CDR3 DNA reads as TGTGCCAGCAGCGTAGGAGAACTAGCGGGAGGCCTCTCCTACGAGCAGTACTTC.

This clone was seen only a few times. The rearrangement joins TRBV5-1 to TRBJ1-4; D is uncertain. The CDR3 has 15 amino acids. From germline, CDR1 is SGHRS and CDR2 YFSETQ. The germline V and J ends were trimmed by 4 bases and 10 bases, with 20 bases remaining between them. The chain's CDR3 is CASSPDGPPEGKLFF. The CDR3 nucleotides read TGCGCCAGCAGCCCCGACGGACCCCCGGAGGGAAAACTGTTTTTT. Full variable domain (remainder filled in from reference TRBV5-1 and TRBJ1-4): KAGVTQTPRYLIKTRGQQVTLSCSPISGHRSVSWYQQTPGQGLQFLFEYFSETQRNKGNFPGRFSGRQFSNSRSEMNVSTLELGDSALYLCASSPDGPPEGKLFFGSGTQLSVL.

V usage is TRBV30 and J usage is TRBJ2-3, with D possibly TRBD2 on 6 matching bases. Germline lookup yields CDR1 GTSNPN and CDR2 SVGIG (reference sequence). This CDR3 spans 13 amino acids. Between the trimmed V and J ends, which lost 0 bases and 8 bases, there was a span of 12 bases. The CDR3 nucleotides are TGTGCCTGGAGTGTAGGGCTTAGCGGTACGCAGTATTTT. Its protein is CAWSVGLSGTQYF.

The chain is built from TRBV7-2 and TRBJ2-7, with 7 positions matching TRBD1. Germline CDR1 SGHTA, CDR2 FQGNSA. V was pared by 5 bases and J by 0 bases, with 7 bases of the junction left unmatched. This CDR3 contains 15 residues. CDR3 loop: CASSARQGFSYEQYF. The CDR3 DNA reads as TGTGCCAGCAGCGCTCGACAGGGCTTCTCCTACGAGCAGTACTTC.

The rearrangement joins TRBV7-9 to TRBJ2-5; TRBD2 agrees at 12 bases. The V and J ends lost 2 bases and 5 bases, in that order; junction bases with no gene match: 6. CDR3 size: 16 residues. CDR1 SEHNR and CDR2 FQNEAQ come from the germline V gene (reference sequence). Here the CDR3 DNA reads TGTGCCAGCAGCTTAAGGCTAGCGGGAGGGGAGGAGACCCAGTACTTC. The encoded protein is CASSLRLAGGEETQYF.

The CDR3 region is CASSPPGGKETQYF. CDR3 nucleotides: TGTGCCAGCAGCCCGCCTGGGGGGAAGGAGACCCAGTACTTC. The chain is built from TRBV7-7 and TRBJ2-5; tentatively, D is TRBD2 (6 bases). The CDR3 contains 14 residues. CDR1 is SSHAT and CDR2 is FNYEAQ in the germline V gene (reference sequence). The V and J ends lost 5 bases and 5 bases respectively, with 15 bases between them.

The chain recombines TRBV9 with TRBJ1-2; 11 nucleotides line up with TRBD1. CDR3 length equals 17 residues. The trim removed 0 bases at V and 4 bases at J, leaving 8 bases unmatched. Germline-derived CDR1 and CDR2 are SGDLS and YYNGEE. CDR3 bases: TGTGCCAGCAGCGTAGCTACGGGGACAGGGGGTACCTATGGCTACACCTTC. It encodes CASSVATGTGGTYGYTF.

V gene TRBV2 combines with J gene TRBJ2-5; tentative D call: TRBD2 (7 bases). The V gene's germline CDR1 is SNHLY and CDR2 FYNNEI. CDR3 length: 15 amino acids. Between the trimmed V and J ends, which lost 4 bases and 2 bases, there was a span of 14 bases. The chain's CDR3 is CASSVQGGEQETQYF. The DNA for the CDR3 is TGTGCCAGCAGTGTCCAAGGGGGGGAGCAAGAGACCCAGTACTTC.

This CDR3 reads CASSLAGGPQHF. CDR3 DNA sequence: TGTGCCAGCAGCTTAGCCGGCGGGCCCCAGCATTTT. The chain carries TRBV11-2 and TRBJ1-5; no definite D call. Trimming took 1 base from V and 9 from J, leaving 7 bases between them. The germline V gene has CDR1 SGHAT and CDR2 FQNNGV. The CDR3 is 12 amino acids.

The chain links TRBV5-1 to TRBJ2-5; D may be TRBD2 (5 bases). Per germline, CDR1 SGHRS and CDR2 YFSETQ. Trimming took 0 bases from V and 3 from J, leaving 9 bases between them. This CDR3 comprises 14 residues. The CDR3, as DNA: TGCGCCAGCAGCTTGGACCGGGGAAAAGAGACCCAGTACTTC. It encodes CASSLDRGKETQYF.

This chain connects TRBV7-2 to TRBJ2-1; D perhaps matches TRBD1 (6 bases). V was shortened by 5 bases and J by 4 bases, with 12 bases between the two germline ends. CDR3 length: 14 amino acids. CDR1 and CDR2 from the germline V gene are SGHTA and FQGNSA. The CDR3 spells CASSPGVTYNEQFF. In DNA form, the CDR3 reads TGTGCCAGCAGCCCAGGGGTAACTTACAATGAGCAGTTCTTC.

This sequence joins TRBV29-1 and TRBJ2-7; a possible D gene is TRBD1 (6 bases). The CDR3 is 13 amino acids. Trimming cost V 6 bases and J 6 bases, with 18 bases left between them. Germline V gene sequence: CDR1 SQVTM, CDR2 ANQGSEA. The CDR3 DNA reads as TGCAGCGTCGCCCGCAGGGGACGGCGCGAGCAGTACTTC. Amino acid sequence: CSVARRGRREQYF.

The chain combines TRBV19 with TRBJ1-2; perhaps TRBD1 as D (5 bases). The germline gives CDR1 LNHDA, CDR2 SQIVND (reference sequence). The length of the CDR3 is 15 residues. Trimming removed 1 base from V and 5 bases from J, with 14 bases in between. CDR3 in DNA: TGTGCCAGTAGTATAGTTGGGACTGGTCCGTATGGCTACACCTTC. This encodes CASSIVGTGPYGYTF.

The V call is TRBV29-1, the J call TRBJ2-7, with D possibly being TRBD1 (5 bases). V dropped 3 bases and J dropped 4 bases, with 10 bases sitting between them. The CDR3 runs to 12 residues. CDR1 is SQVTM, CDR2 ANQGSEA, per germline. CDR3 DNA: TGCAGCGTTGAGGGGCTGGGGTACGAGCAGTACTTC. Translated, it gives CSVEGLGYEQYF.

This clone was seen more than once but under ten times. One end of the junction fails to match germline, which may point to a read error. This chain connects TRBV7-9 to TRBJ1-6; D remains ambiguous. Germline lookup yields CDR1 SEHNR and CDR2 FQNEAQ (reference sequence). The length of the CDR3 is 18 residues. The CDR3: CSSSLGMGGAGINSPLHF. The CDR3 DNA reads TGTTCCAGCAGCTTAGGGATGGGTGGAGCCGGGATTAATTCACCCCTCCACTTT.

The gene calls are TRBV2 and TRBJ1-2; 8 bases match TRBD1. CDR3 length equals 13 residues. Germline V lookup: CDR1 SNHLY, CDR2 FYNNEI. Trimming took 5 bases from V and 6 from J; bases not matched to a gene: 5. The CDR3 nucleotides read TGTGCCAGCAGTCAGGGACAGGTCCATGGCTACACCTTC. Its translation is CASSQGQVHGYTF.

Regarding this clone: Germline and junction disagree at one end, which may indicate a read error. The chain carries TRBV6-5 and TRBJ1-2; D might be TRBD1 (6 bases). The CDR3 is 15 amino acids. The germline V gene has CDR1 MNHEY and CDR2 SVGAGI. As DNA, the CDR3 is TGTGCCAGCAGTTACTCCGGCAGGGGAAACTATGGCCACACCTTC. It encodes CASSYSGRGNYGHTF.

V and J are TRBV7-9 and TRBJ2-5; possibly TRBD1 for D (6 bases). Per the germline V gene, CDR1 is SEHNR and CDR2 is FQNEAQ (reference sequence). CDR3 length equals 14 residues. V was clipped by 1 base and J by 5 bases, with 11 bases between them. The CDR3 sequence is CASSLGGGTETQYF. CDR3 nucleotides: TGTGCCAGCAGCTTAGGAGGGGGTACGGAGACCCAGTACTTC.

CDR3 protein: CASGPVLGQATYEQYF. In DNA form, the CDR3 reads TGTGCTAGTGGCCCGGTACTGGGACAGGCGACCTACGAGCAGTACTTC. V usage is TRBV12-5 and J usage is TRBJ2-7, with 8 bases lining up with TRBD1. The germline V gene encodes CDR1 LGHNT and CDR2 FRNRAP. The trim removed 6 bases at V and 2 bases at J, leaving 12 bases unmatched. The CDR3 is made up of 16 amino acids.

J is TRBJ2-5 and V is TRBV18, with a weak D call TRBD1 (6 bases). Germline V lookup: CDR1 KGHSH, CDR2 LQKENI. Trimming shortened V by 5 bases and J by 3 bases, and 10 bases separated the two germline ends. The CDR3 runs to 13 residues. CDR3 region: CASSRTEEETQYF. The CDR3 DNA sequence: TGTGCCAGCTCAAGGACAGAGGAAGAGACCCAGTACTTC.